What follows are 30 T cell receptor beta chains derived from one specimen sequenced in a study of blood T cell repertoires in COVID-19. TCRdb keeps only in-frame clones here, not all; method: immunoSEQ multiplex PCR. Altogether 100,000 to 150,000 clones are present, over 75% being singletons, with the ten largest covering 6.6%. What was sequenced was peripheral blood. These receptors were collected from an elderly man with active or convalescent COVID-19.

The chain employs TRBV7-9 and TRBJ1-3; 7 nucleotides agree with TRBD1. The CDR3 runs to 14 residues. V lost 5 bases to trimming and J lost 4 bases; unmatched junction nucleotides: 5. Germline CDR1 is SEHNR and CDR2 is FQNEAQ (reference sequence). CDR3 residues: CASSPRGVGNTIYF. The CDR3 DNA reads as TGTGCCAGCAGCCCCAGGGGGGTCGGAAACACCATATATTTT.

This chain connects TRBV18 to TRBJ1-1; 7 bases line up with TRBD1. In germline, CDR1 is KGHSH, CDR2 LQKENI. This CDR3 contains 18 residues. The J segment lost 4 bases and the V segment lost 5 bases, leaving 19 bases of the junction unmatched. This CDR3 reads CASSTVKLTGAGGTEAFF. In DNA form, the CDR3 reads TGTGCCAGCTCAACCGTTAAACTAACAGGGGCGGGGGGCACTGAAGCTTTCTTT.

This chain joins TRBV5-6 and TRBJ2-7, with TRBD1 as a possible D gene (7 bases). The CDR3 runs 13 residues. Germline V gives CDR1 SGHDT, CDR2 YYEEEE. Trimming took off 6 bases at V and 5 bases at J, with 15 bases between the two ends. The CDR3 protein is CASKEGAVDEQYF. As DNA, the CDR3 is TGTGCCAGCAAGGAGGGGGCTGTGGACGAGCAGTACTTC.

DNA of the CDR3: TGTGCCAGCAGCAAGAGACACTACAATGAGCAGTTCTTC. This codes for CASSKRHYNEQFF. The chain joins TRBV3-1 (or the pseudogene TRBV3-2) to TRBJ2-1, with no clear D. Germline values: CDR1 LGHDT, CDR2 YNNKEL (reference sequence). V lost 5 bases, J lost 3 bases, and 8 bases lay in between. The CDR3 is 13 amino acids.

The chain joins TRBV5-1 to TRBJ1-5; 7 positions agree with TRBD1. The germline CDR1 and CDR2 sequences are SGHRS and YFSETQ. The CDR3 totals 15 residues. Unmatched junction bases numbered 7, after V lost 4 bases and J lost 3 bases. The CDR3 region is CASSPQGQYNQPQHF. The CDR3 DNA follows: TGCGCCAGCAGCCCCCAGGGACAGTACAATCAGCCCCAGCATTTT.

The genes are TRBV5-1 and TRBJ2-5, with 9 positions matching TRBD1. Losses at the gene ends were 4 bases for V and 5 bases for J; bases not matched to a gene: 6. CDR3 length: 14 amino acids. Per germline, CDR1 SGHRS and CDR2 YFSETQ. The CDR3 DNA follows: TGCGCCAGCAGCCAAGGACAGGGGTTGGAGACCCAGTACTTC. It encodes CASSQGQGLETQYF. Full variable domain (remainder filled in from reference TRBV5-1 and TRBJ2-5): KAGVTQTPRYLIKTRGQQVTLSCSPISGHRSVSWYQQTPGQGLQFLFEYFSETQRNKGNFPGRFSGRQFSNSRSEMNVSTLELGDSALYLCASSQGQGLETQYFGPGTRLLVL.

J is TRBJ1-4 and V is TRBV29-1, with 7 bases that match TRBD1. The CDR3 spans 13 residues. The germline CDR1 and CDR2 sequences are SQVTM and ANQGSEA. After removal of 5 bases from V and 10 bases from J, the junction contained 10 bases not matched to a gene. This chain's CDR3 is CSVSRQGNGKLFF. The CDR3 DNA reads as TGCAGCGTTTCACGACAGGGAAACGGAAAACTGTTTTTT.

CDR3 region: CASSLDRGQYNEQFF. DNA of the CDR3: TGTGCCAGCAGCTTAGATAGGGGACAGTACAATGAGCAGTTCTTC. V and J are TRBV7-2 and TRBJ2-1; TRBD1 agrees at 7 bases. V trimming: 1 base; J trimming: 4 bases; junction bases outside the gene matches: 4. The CDR3 consists of 15 residues. The germline gives CDR1 SGHTA, CDR2 FQGNSA.

The CDR3 spells CASRPQPGPPPGELFF. The DNA for the CDR3 is TGTGCCAGCAGGCCTCAACCGGGTCCCCCTCCGGGGGAGCTGTTTTTT. The chain recombines TRBV28 with TRBJ2-2; D is undetermined. Germline V gene sequence: CDR1 MDHEN, CDR2 SYDVKM. The CDR3 is made up of 16 amino acids. The germline V and J ends were trimmed by 6 bases and 8 bases, with 22 bases remaining between them. Complete variable domain (other parts from reference TRBV28 and TRBJ2-2): DVKVTQSSRYLVKRTGEKVFLECVQDMDHENMFWYRQDPGLGLRLIYFSYDVKMKEKGDIPEGYSVSREKKERFSLILESASTNQTSMYLCASRPQPGPPPGELFFGEGSRLTVL.

V is TRBV7-3 and J is TRBJ2-3; 10 nucleotides agree with TRBD2. CDR1 is SGHTA and CDR2 is FQGTGA in the germline V gene. V shed 5 bases and J 4 bases; nucleotides not matched to a gene: 3. This CDR3 spans 14 amino acids. The CDR3 nucleotides read TGTGCCAGCAGCCGTACTAGCGGGGCAGATACGCAGTATTTT. Encoded protein: CASSRTSGADTQYF.

The CDR3 reads CASSPFGDGGSPLHF. The CDR3, as DNA: TGTGCCAGCTCACCATTTGGAGACGGAGGGTCACCCCTCCACTTT. The chain recombines TRBV18 with TRBJ1-6, with D uncertain. The CDR3 is 15 amino acids. Deletions cut 2 bases from V and 10 bases from J, with 15 bases between. Germline CDR1 is KGHSH and CDR2 is LQKENI.

V gene TRBV7-7 combines with J gene TRBJ2-7, with 11 bases identical to TRBD2. With 8 bases clipped from V and 5 bases from J, the junction kept 11 bases outside the gene matches. CDR1 is SSHAT and CDR2 is FNYEAQ in the germline V gene (reference sequence). This CDR3 spans 15 amino acids. Here the CDR3 reads CASSAGLAGGDEQYF. The CDR3 nucleotides are TGTGCCAGCTCCGCTGGGCTAGCGGGAGGCGACGAGCAGTACTTC.

J is TRBJ2-2 and V is TRBV27, with a possible D match to TRBD2 (6 bases). CDR3 length: 17 amino acids. Germline V gene sequence: CDR1 MNHEY, CDR2 SMNVEV (reference sequence). Trimming stripped 8 bases from V and 0 bases from J, with 19 bases between. CDR3: CASHVASWRANTGELFF. DNA for the CDR3: TGTGCCAGCCACGTTGCGTCATGGAGGGCGAACACCGGGGAGCTGTTTTTT.

This clone was seen once. The rearrangement uses TRBV7-3 and TRBJ2-1; TRBD2 is a possible D gene (5 bases). The CDR3 contains 15 residues. Trimming shortened V by 4 bases and J by 1 base, and 11 bases separated the two germline ends. Per germline, CDR1 SGHTA and CDR2 FQGTGA. CDR3 sequence: CASSSSSNSYNEQFF. The DNA for the CDR3 is TGTGCCAGCAGCTCCTCTAGCAATTCCTACAATGAGCAGTTCTTC.

V is TRBV15 and J is TRBJ1-2; D is unresolved. This CDR3 is 16 amino acids long. Germline V gives CDR1 LNHNV, CDR2 YYDKDF (reference sequence). Trimming cost V 5 bases and J 3 bases, with 19 bases left between them. Here the CDR3 reads CATSPEPRVPDYGYTF. In DNA, the CDR3 is TGTGCCACCAGCCCTGAACCCCGGGTTCCCGACTATGGCTACACCTTC.

This chain connects TRBV10-3 to TRBJ1-6; TRBD1 matches at 9 bases. V lost 9 bases and J lost 7; bases outside the gene matches: 7. CDR3 size: 14 residues. Germline V gene data show CDR1 as ENHRY and CDR2 as SYGVKD. The chain's CDR3 is CAIRGQGSNSPLHF. The DNA of the CDR3 is TGTGCCATACGGGGACAGGGAAGCAATTCACCCCTCCACTTT.

This clone appeared a few times. This chain uses TRBV7-3 with TRBJ2-1; 8 bases are a match to TRBD2. Germline V lookup: CDR1 SGHTA, CDR2 FQGTGA. V trimming: 0 bases; J trimming: 7 bases; junction bases outside the gene matches: 8. The CDR3 sequence is 16 residues long. CDR3 nucleotide sequence: TGTGCCAGCAGCTTAACGCCAGCGGGAGTAGCAAATGAGCAGTTCTTC. Translated, it gives CASSLTPAGVANEQFF.

This clone was recorded once. J is TRBJ1-5 and V is TRBV27, with 8 bases that match TRBD1. The CDR3 spans 16 residues. V was pared by 5 bases and J by 5 bases, with 11 bases of the junction left unmatched. CDR1 MNHEY and CDR2 SMNVEV come from the germline V gene (reference sequence). CDR3 protein: CASSIYSGTGHQPQHF. Here the CDR3 DNA reads TGTGCCAGCAGTATCTATTCGGGGACAGGACATCAGCCCCAGCATTTT.

This clone has more than one count but fewer than ten. This sequence joins TRBV4-1 and TRBJ2-7; D uncertain. CDR3 length: 18 residues. Germline V lookup: CDR1 MGHRA, CDR2 YSYEKL. V shed 1 base and J shed 0 bases, with 19 bases lying between them. The CDR3 nucleotides are TGCGCCAGCAGCCAAGTGCCGGCCCAGTTGAGGAGCTCCTACGAGCAGTACTTC. Its protein product is CASSQVPAQLRSSYEQYF.

The chain uses TRBV2 and TRBJ2-7; D gene uncertain. CDR1 is SNHLY, CDR2 FYNNEI, per germline. Trimming took 7 bases from V and 4 from J, leaving 8 bases between them. The CDR3 extends over 11 amino acids. The CDR3 DNA reads as TGTGCCAGCACCCTCAGGTACGAGCAGTACTTC. Its protein product is CASTLRYEQYF.

The chain links TRBV30 to TRBJ1-2, with D unresolved. CDR3 size: 14 residues. V lost 0 bases and J 6 bases, leaving 14 bases between the germline ends. The germline V gene encodes CDR1 GTSNPN and CDR2 SVGIG (reference sequence). CDR3 region: CAWSVPTPRDGYTF. CDR3 bases: TGTGCCTGGAGTGTACCAACCCCACGGGATGGCTACACCTTC.

The CDR3 loop reads CATSRDQGYEQYF. DNA for the CDR3: TGTGCCACCAGCAGAGATCAGGGGTACGAGCAGTACTTC. V and J are TRBV15 and TRBJ2-7, with D possibly being TRBD1 (6 bases). V dropped 0 bases and J dropped 4 bases, with 7 bases sitting between them. In germline, CDR1 is LNHNV, CDR2 YYDKDF (reference sequence). This CDR3 has 13 residues.

The gene calls are TRBV29-1 and TRBJ1-2, with 8 nucleotides matching TRBD1. The CDR3 runs 15 residues. Per the germline V gene, CDR1 is SQVTM and CDR2 is ANQGSEA. The ends lost 2 bases at V and 4 bases at J; junction bases unmatched: 9. CDR3 residues: CSVEFLGQVSYGYTF. The DNA of the CDR3 is TGCAGCGTTGAATTCTTGGGACAGGTTTCCTATGGCTACACCTTC.

The chain employs TRBV18 and TRBJ1-1; D remains ambiguous. Between the trimmed V and J ends, which lost 2 bases and 2 bases, there was a span of 12 bases. The CDR3 length is 15 residues. Germline lookup yields CDR1 KGHSH and CDR2 LQKENI. The CDR3 spells CASSPESPPNTEAFF. CDR3 bases: TGTGCCAGCTCACCAGAGTCACCTCCTAACACTGAAGCTTTCTTT.

In nucleotides, the CDR3 is TGTGCCAGCAGCTTACGAGGGATCGAAAAACTGTTTTTT. It is translated as CASSLRGIEKLFF. The rearrangement uses TRBV7-9 and TRBJ1-4; D remains ambiguous. Trimming took 2 bases from V and 8 from J, leaving 9 bases between them. Germline V CDR1 and CDR2: SEHNR, FQNEAQ (reference sequence). CDR3 length: 13 residues.

The rearrangement links TRBV19 to TRBJ1-1; a weak D match, TRBD1 (6 bases). CDR3 length: 16 residues. Germline lookup yields CDR1 LNHDA and CDR2 SQIVND (reference sequence). V was pared by 4 bases and J by 0 bases, with 15 bases between. Written as DNA, the CDR3 is TGTGCCAGTAGTAACCCAACAGGGCGCATGAACACTGAAGCTTTCTTT. Translating it yields CASSNPTGRMNTEAFF.

The chain joins TRBV7-6 to TRBJ1-3, with a weak D call TRBD1 (5 bases). CDR1 and CDR2 (germline): SGHVS, FNYEAQ. V was cut by 3 bases and J by 4 bases, with 13 bases left in between. The CDR3 length is 15 residues. The CDR3 region is CASSFIDSDGNTIYF. The CDR3 DNA reads TGTGCCAGCAGCTTTATCGACAGTGACGGAAACACCATATATTTT.

The chain combines TRBV4-3 with TRBJ2-7, with D possibly being TRBD2 (6 bases). CDR1 LGHNA and CDR2 YSLEER come from the germline V gene. V gave up 3 bases and J gave up 6 bases, with 12 bases separating them. The CDR3 consists of 13 residues. CDR3 DNA sequence: TGCGCCAGCAGCCAGGGGCGGGGTGGCGAGCAGTACTTC. Its translation is CASSQGRGGEQYF.

The chain recombines TRBV7-2 with TRBJ2-7, with TRBD1 matching over 8 bases. This CDR3 spans 16 amino acids. The trim removed 1 base at V and 3 bases at J, leaving 8 bases unmatched. Germline loops: CDR1 SGHTA, CDR2 FQGNSA. CDR3 in amino acids: CASSLVPPGTGYEQYF. CDR3 sequence (DNA): TGTGCCAGCAGCTTAGTTCCCCCAGGGACAGGCTACGAGCAGTACTTC.

This chain uses TRBV30 with TRBJ1-4, with 9 bases matching TRBD1. Germline trimming cut 2 bases from V and 7 bases from J; bases unmatched to any gene: 5. Looked up from germline, CDR1 is GTSNPN and CDR2 is SVGIG (reference sequence). CDR3 length equals 14 residues. The CDR3, as DNA: TGTGCCTGGAGTCCGGGACAGGGTGTTGAAAAACTGTTTTTT. Translating gives CAWSPGQGVEKLFF.